Reported below is one T cell receptor (beta chain). This sample was taken from a study of CD8 T cells in Susac syndrome. From blood CD8+ and CD4+ T cells, the TCR beta chain was sequenced. Controls were age- and sex-matched healthy donors. Negative isolation yielded the CD8+ and CD4+ T cells, while FACS enriched the TEMRA cells. Trimming cost V 2 bases and J 1 base; bases outside gene matches: 5. Germline CDR1 reads SGDLS; CDR2 reads YYNGEE. This CDR3 is 15 amino acids long. Random hexamers were used to reverse transcribe roughly 0.45 to 1 ug of RNA. A multiplex approach, immunoSEQ multiplex PCR, amplified TCR beta CDR3 across 54 Vbeta and 13 Jbeta. Using its own MiXCR run on the immunoSEQ multiplex PCR reads, TCRdb lists one record per CDR3 protein. This table has 160,000 or so distinct CDR3 sequences, approximately 92% appearing once.

The V and J genes are TRBV9 and TRBJ1-1; 7 nucleotides match TRBD1. The sample was CD4+ T cells from PBMCs. The origin of this receptor is a human donor in good health. CDR3 nucleotides: TGTGCCAGCAGCGTGGACAGGAGCCAGAACACTGAAGCTTTCTTT. Its protein is CASSVDRSQNTEAFF.